A few counts support the clone carrying this T cell receptor beta chain. Antigen: not known. This sample was included in a study of vaccination and CD4 T cells after COVID-19. Study-level background: Samples taken post-COVID came a median around 96 days after diagnosis, ranging from 35 to 161.

The Oncomine TCR Beta short-read assay generated sequence data from the DNA of cultured CD4+ T cells. TCRdb independently ran MiXCR on the PCR reads; one entry per CDR3 protein. Among about 2,200 distinct CDR3 sequences, 15% to 20% were seen once, and the ten largest hold over 20%. Treatment specified: roughly 10-day PBMC culture with coronavirus spike peptide pools or control peptides (ViraFEST assay). CD4+ T lymphocytes from the unexposed donor were collected before the COVID-19 pandemic (2011-2018). Whenever cell numbers allowed, CD4+ T cells from unexposed donors were probed with SARS-CoV-2 S/N and four cold-coronavirus spikes. This CDR3 has 17 amino acids. Looked up from germline, CDR1 is SGHVS and CDR2 is FQNEAQ. The V end was cut by 2 bases, the J end by 5 bases, with 21 bases between.

The rearrangement links TRBV7-8 to TRBJ2-5; D gene unclear. The specimen sequenced was CD4+ T cells from blood, cultured in vitro. The source of this sequence is a human donor in good health. This CDR3 is CASSLKGYSSPEETQYF. In DNA, the CDR3 is TGTGCCAGCAGCTTAAAGGGCTATTCAAGTCCTGAGGAGACCCAGTACTTC.